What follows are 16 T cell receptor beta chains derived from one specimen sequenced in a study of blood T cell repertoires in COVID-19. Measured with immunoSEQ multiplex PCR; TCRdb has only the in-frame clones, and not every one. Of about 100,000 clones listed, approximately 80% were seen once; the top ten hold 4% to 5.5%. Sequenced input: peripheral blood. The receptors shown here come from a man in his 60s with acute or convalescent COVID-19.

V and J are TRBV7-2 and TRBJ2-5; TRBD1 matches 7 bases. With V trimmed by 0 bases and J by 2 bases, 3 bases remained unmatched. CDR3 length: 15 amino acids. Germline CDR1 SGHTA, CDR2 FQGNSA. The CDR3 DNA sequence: TGTGCCAGCAGCTTAGCGAGGGGACAGCAAGAGACCCAGTACTTC. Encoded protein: CASSLARGQQETQYF.

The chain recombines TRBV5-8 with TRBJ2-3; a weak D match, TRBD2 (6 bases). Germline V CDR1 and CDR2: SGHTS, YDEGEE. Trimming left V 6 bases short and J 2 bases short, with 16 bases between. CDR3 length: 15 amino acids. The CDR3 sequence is CASTPSGAYTDTQYF. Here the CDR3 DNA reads TGTGCCAGCACCCCGTCGGGAGCTTACACAGATACGCAGTATTTT.

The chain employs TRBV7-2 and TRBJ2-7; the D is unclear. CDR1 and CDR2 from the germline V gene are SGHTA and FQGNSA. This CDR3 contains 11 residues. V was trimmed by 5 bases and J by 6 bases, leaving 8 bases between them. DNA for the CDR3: TGTGCCAGCAGCCTCATGAGCGAGCAGTACTTC. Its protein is CASSLMSEQYF.

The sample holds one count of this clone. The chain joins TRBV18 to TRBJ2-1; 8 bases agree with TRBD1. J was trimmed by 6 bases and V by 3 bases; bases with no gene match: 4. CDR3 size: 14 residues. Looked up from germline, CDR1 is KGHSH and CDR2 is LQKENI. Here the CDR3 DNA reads TGTGCCAGCTCACCCGGGACAGGCATCAATGAGCAGTTCTTC. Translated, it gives CASSPGTGINEQFF.

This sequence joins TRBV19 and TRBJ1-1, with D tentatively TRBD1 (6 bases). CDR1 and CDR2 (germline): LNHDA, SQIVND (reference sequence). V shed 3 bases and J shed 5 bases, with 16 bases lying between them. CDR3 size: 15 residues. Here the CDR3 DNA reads TGTGCCAGTAGTATCACAGGGTCCTTGGGGACTGAAGCTTTCTTT. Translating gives CASSITGSLGTEAFF.

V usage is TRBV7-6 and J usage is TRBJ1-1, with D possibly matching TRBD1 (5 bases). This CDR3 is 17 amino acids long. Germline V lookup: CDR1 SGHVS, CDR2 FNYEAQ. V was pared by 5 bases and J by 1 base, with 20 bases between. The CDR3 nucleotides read TGTGCCAGCAGCCCATCATGGTCGGGGGTTGAGAACACTGAAGCTTTCTTT. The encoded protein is CASSPSWSGVENTEAFF.

CDR3 DNA sequence: TGCGCCAGCAGTGAGTGGACAGGGGGCATCGGCAATGAGCAGTTCTTC. Protein: CASSEWTGGIGNEQFF. V and J are TRBV10-1 and TRBJ2-1; 11 positions match TRBD1. The CDR3 sequence is 16 residues long. After removal of 1 base from V and 6 bases from J, the junction contained 5 bases not matched to a gene. CDR1 is WNHNN, CDR2 SYGVQD, per germline (reference sequence).

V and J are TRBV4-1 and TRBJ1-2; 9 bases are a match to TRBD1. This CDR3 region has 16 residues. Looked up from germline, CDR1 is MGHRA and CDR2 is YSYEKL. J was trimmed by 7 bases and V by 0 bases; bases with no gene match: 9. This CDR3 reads CASSQEVNRGLVGYTF. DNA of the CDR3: TGCGCCAGCAGCCAAGAAGTGAACAGGGGGCTGGTTGGCTACACCTTC.

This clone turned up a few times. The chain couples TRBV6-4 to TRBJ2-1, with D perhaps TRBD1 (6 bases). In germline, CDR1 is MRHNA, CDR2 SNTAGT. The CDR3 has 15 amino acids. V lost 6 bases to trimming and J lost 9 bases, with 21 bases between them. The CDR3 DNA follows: TGTGCCAGCAGCGACACAGGGAGACTTCGGAGTGAGCAGTTCTTC. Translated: CASSDTGRLRSEQFF.

CDR3 DNA: TGTGCCAGCAGGTTCGGGACTAGCGGAACCTACGAGCAGTACTTC. Its protein product is CASRFGTSGTYEQYF. The chain carries TRBV6-5 and TRBJ2-7, with 11 bases identical to TRBD2. J was trimmed by 2 bases and V by 6 bases; bases with no gene match: 6. The length of the CDR3 is 15 residues. Looked up from germline, CDR1 is MNHEY and CDR2 is SVGAGI.

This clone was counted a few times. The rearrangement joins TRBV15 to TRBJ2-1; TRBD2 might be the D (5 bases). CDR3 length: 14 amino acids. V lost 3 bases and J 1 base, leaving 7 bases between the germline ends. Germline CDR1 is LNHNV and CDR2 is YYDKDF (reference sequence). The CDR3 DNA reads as TGTGCCACCAGCAGCAGCGGTTCCTACAATGAGCAGTTCTTC. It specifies CATSSSGSYNEQFF.

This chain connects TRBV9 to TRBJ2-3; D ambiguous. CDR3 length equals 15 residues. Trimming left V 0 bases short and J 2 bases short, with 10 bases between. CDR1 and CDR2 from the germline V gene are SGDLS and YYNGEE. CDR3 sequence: CASSVDLQFTDTQYF. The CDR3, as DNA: TGTGCCAGCAGCGTAGATTTACAGTTCACAGATACGCAGTATTTT.

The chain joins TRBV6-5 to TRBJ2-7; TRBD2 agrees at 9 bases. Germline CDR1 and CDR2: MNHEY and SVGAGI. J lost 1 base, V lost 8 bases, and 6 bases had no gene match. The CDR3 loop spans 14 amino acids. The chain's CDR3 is CASRASGRSYEQYF. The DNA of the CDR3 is TGTGCCAGCCGGGCCAGCGGGAGGTCCTACGAGCAGTACTTC.

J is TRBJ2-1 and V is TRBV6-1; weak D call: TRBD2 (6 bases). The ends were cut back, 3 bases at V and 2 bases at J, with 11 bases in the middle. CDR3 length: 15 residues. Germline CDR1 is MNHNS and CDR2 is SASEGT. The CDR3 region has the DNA TGTGCCAGCAGTGAGGGACTTGGTCCCTACAATGAGCAGTTCTTC. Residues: CASSEGLGPYNEQFF.

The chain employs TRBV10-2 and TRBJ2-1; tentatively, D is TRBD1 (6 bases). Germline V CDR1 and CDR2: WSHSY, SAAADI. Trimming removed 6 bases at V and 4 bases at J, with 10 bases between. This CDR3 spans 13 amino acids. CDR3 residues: CASRDGQYNEQFF. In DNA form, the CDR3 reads TGCGCCAGCAGAGACGGACAGTACAATGAGCAGTTCTTC.

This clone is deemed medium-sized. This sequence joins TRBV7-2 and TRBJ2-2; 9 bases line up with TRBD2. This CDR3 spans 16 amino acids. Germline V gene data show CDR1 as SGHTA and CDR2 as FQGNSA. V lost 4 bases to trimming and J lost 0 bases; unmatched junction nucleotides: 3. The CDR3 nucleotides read TGTGCCAGCAGCTCTGCTAGCGGGACGAACACCGGGGAGCTGTTTTTT. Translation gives CASSSASGTNTGELFF.